Listed below are T cell receptor beta chains from one sample, sequenced in a study of shared clonotypes between healthy human individuals. Only in-frame clones appear in the TCRdb table, and some are missing; sequencing was by immunoSEQ multiplex PCR. The data contain hundreds of thousands of clones, roughly 70% of them singletons. The sequenced sample consisted of memory CD4+ T cells sorted from blood. The receptors shown here come from a woman in her thirties in good health. Each CDR3 is given with its conserved first and last residue. The order of the fields is J gene, clone size, V gene, D gene, CDR3 DNA, CDR3 protein. D genes are given only for firm matches. Clone size is not always given. Where it is, it says once, few, many or a class for expanded clones.

TRBJ2-4,NA,TRBV7-9,TRBD2,TGTGCCAGCAGCTTAGAATTGGTAGCGGGAACCTTGGACATTCAGTACTTC,CASSLELVAGTLDIQYF
TRBJ2-7,NA,TRBV18,NA,TGTGCCAGCTCACCACAATTGCTTGGGCAGGGCTTCGACGAGCAGTACTTC,CASSPQLLGQGFDEQYF
TRBJ2-7,NA,TRBV7-2,NA,TGTGCCAGCAGCTCGTATGGGTCGGATAACGAGCAGTACTTC,CASSSYGSDNEQYF
TRBJ2-5,NA,TRBV19,NA,TGTGCCAGTGGAAATAGCGAAAGGTTCCAAGAGACCCAGTACTTC,CASGNSERFQETQYF
TRBJ1-2,NA,TRBV5-1,TRBD1,TGCGCCAGCAGCTTGTCAGGGACAGGGGGCGCCGGCTATGGCTACACCTTC,CASSLSGTGGAGYGYTF
TRBJ2-1,NA,TRBV18,NA,TGTGCCAGCTCAAGGGACTCCTCCTACAATGAGCAGTTCTTC,CASSRDSSYNEQFF
TRBJ2-7,NA,TRBV28,NA,TGTGCCAGCAGTTTCGGGACGGCTTCCTACGAGCAGTACTTC,CASSFGTASYEQYF
TRBJ1-5,NA,TRBV28,NA,TGTGCCAGCAGGGGAGGGGCAGTCAATCAGCCCCAGCATTTT,CASRGGAVNQPQHF
TRBJ2-1,NA,TRBV10-3,NA,TGTGCCAGCGGTCGCTCCTACAATGAGCAGTTCTTC,CASGRSYNEQFF
TRBJ2-3,NA,TRBV9,TRBD2,TGTGCCAGCAGCTTCCTAGCGGGGGGGACAGATACGCAGTATTTT,CASSFLAGGTDTQYF
TRBJ2-1,NA,TRBV6-1,NA,TGTGCCAGCAGTGTGAGGGACACATACAATGAGCAGTTCTTC,CASSVRDTYNEQFF
TRBJ1-1,NA,TRBV18,NA,TGTGCCAGCTCACCAGCTCTTAGAACAGCGGAAGCTTTCTTT,CASSPALRTAEAFF
TRBJ2-1,NA,TRBV12-5,NA,TGTGCTAGTGGTTTGGGCCAAGAGGGCCCTCGGTTCTTC,CASGLGQEGPRFF
TRBJ2-5,NA,TRBV7-8,NA,TGTGCCAGCAGCCGACAGGAAGAGACCCAGTACTTC,CASSRQEETQYF
TRBJ2-6,NA,TRBV28,TRBD2,TGTGCCAGCAGTGACTGGGGAGGGAGGGCCCCCAGCTCTGGGGCCAACGTCCTGACTTTC,CASSDWGGRAPSSGANVLTF
TRBJ2-7,NA,TRBV10-3,NA,TGTGCCATCAGTGAGTTTCAGGGAGAAGTTAACGAGCAGTACTTC,CAISEFQGEVNEQYF
TRBJ2-7,NA,TRBV10-3,TRBD2,TGTGCCATCAGTGACTCAGCGGGAGGGCCCTACGAGCAGTACTTC,CAISDSAGGPYEQYF
TRBJ2-1,NA,TRBV11-3,NA,TGTGCCAGCAGCTTCGTTGACAATGAGCAGTTCTTC,CASSFVDNEQFF
TRBJ2-5,NA,TRBV11-2,TRBD2,TGTGCCAGCAGCGTAGCGGGCCACCAAGAGACCCAGTACTTC,CASSVAGHQETQYF
TRBJ2-5,NA,TRBV5-1,TRBD1,TGCGCCAGCTCTCTCGGGACAGGGGGCAGGACCCAGTACTTC,CASSLGTGGRTQYF
TRBJ2-2,NA,TRBV18,TRBD1,TGTGCCAGCTCACTTCGGACAGGGCGGACCGGGGAGCTGTTTTTT,CASSLRTGRTGELFF
TRBJ2-1,NA,TRBV6-5,TRBD2,TGTGCCAGCAGTCCGGACCATAGCGGGAGGGGATTCTTC,CASSPDHSGRGFF
TRBJ2-7,few,TRBV6-5,TRBD2,TGTGCCAGCAGTTACGGGACTAGCGGAAGCTCCTACGAGCAGTACTTC,CASSYGTSGSSYEQYF
TRBJ2-1,once,TRBV15,NA,TGTGCCACCAGCAGAGAGGTCGGTGAGCAGTTCTTC,CATSREVGEQFF
TRBJ2-2,once,TRBV5-6,NA,TGTGCCAGCAGCTCCCTAAACAGGGCGGGAACCGGGGAGCTGTTTTTT,CASSSLNRAGTGELFF
TRBJ2-5,NA,TRBV6-1,NA,TGTGCCAGCAGTAACAGGGTCGGGGAGACCCAGTACTTC,CASSNRVGETQYF
TRBJ2-7,NA,TRBV21-1,NA,TGTGCCAGCAGCTCCCGGGACTACGGAGGCCTAGGCGAGCAGTACTTC,CASSSRDYGGLGEQYF
TRBJ2-2,NA,TRBV6-1,NA,TGTGCCAGCAGTGAAATGTCGGCGAACACCGGGGAGCTGTTTTTT,CASSEMSANTGELFF
TRBJ1-5,NA,TRBV10-3,NA,TGTGCCATCAGTGATCAGGGACATAGCAATCAGCCCCAGCATTTT,CAISDQGHSNQPQHF
TRBJ2-5,NA,TRBV29-1,NA,TGCAGCGTTGAACCCGGCGGACTCCGGGAGACCCAGTACTTC,CSVEPGGLRETQYF
TRBJ2-3,NA,TRBV5-1,NA,TGCGCCAGCAGGGAGCGGAGCTACACAGATACGCAGTATTTT,CASRERSYTDTQYF
TRBJ2-7,few,TRBV5-1,NA,TGCGCCAGCAGCTCGGGACTGTTTACCTACGAGCAGTACTTC,CASSSGLFTYEQYF
TRBJ1-3,NA,TRBV27,NA,TGTGCCAGCAGTTCCCCTAACTCTGGAAACACCATATATTTT,CASSSPNSGNTIYF
TRBJ2-3,NA,TRBV7-9,NA,TGTGCCAGCAGTCAAAGGGCCTTTCTAGCGGATACGCAGTATTTT,CASSQRAFLADTQYF
TRBJ1-3,NA,TRBV19,NA,TGTGCCAGTAGTAACCGACATGGGACTGACACCATATATTTT,CASSNRHGTDTIYF
TRBJ2-3,few,TRBV30,TRBD2,TGTGCCTGGAGCCGGGAGGGGGAGACGCAGTATTTT,CAWSREGETQYF
TRBJ2-1,once,TRBV28,NA,TGTGCCAGCAGTTTATCACCCAGCAGGCTAACGACCTACAATGAGCAGTTCTTC,CASSLSPSRLTTYNEQFF
TRBJ2-3,few,TRBV5-1,TRBD1,TGCGCCAGCAGCGGACAGGGGGCCGTAGATACGCAGTATTTT,CASSGQGAVDTQYF
TRBJ2-3,NA,TRBV15,NA,TGTGCCACCAGCAAGGCCGTGTCGGAGCAGTATTTT,CATSKAVSEQYF
TRBJ2-3,few,TRBV7-2,NA,TGTGCCAGCAGCTCGCGACAGGATAGCACAGATACGCAGTATTTT,CASSSRQDSTDTQYF
TRBJ2-7,many,TRBV11-2,TRBD1,TGTGCCAGCAGCTTACTGGGGACAGTCTACGAGCAGTACTTC,CASSLLGTVYEQYF
TRBJ1-6,NA,TRBV6-5,TRBD1,TGTGCCAGCAGTCTGGACAGGGATTATTCACCCCTCCACTTT,CASSLDRDYSPLHF
TRBJ1-4,NA,TRBV7-9,NA,TGTGCCAGCAGTGCCGGGACAAATGATGAAAAACTGTTTTTT,CASSAGTNDEKLFF
TRBJ2-7,NA,TRBV28,TRBD2,TGTGCCAGCAGTTTATGGTCAGGACTAGGGATTTTGGGCGAGCAGTACTTC,CASSLWSGLGILGEQYF
TRBJ2-7,NA,TRBV11-2,TRBD1,TGTGCCAGCAGCTTAGCCACGGACAGGGGCTACGAGCAGTACTTC,CASSLATDRGYEQYF
TRBJ1-5,NA,TRBV5-6,NA,TGTGCCAGCAGCTTAGGATGGGACAAGAATAGCAATCAGCCCCAGCATTTT,CASSLGWDKNSNQPQHF
TRBJ1-5,NA,TRBV5-1,NA,TGCGCCAGCAGCTTGGGTCCGTTTGTCCGTTATAGCAATCAGCCCCAGCATTTT,CASSLGPFVRYSNQPQHF
TRBJ2-7,NA,TRBV27,NA,TGTGCCAGCAGTTTCCTCCCCGGCCCCACCTACGAGCAGTACTTC,CASSFLPGPTYEQYF
TRBJ1-3,few,TRBV10-2,NA,TGCGCCAGCAGTGACAGGCGACGCTCTGGAAACACCATATATTTT,CASSDRRRSGNTIYF
TRBJ1-5,NA,TRBV19,NA,TGTGCCAGTAGTGGGATACAGGCGACCAATCAGCCCCAGCATTTT,CASSGIQATNQPQHF
TRBJ1-3,few,TRBV28,TRBD1,TGTGCCAGCAGCAACCTCCTGGGACAGACTGGAAACACCATATATTTT,CASSNLLGQTGNTIYF
TRBJ2-2,NA,TRBV7-2,NA,TGTGCCAGCAGCCCCTCAGGTCGATACACCGGGGAGCTGTTTTTT,CASSPSGRYTGELFF
TRBJ1-4,NA,TRBV5-5,NA,TGTGCCACAGGAGGGATGTGGACTAATGAAAAACTGTTTTTT,CATGGMWTNEKLFF
TRBJ1-2,many,TRBV2,NA,TGTGCCAGCAGTGGCAGGGTTAAATATGGCTACACCTTC,CASSGRVKYGYTF
TRBJ1-3,NA,TRBV5-4,TRBD1,TGTGCCAGCAGCTACGGACAGGGAAGAAACACCATATATTTT,CASSYGQGRNTIYF